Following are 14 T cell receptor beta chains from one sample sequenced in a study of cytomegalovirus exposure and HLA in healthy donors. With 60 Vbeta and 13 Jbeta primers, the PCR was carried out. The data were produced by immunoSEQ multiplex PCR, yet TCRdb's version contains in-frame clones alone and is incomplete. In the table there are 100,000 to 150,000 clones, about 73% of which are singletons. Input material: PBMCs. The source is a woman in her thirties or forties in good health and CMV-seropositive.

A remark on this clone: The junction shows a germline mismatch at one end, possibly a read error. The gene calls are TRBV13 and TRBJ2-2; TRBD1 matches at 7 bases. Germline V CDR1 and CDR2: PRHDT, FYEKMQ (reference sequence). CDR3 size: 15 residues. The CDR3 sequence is CASSPDRTNAGELFF. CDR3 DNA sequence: TGTGCCAGCAGCCCGGACAGGACGAACGCCGGGGAGCTGTTTTTT. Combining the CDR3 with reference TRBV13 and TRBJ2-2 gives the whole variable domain AAGVIQSPRHLIKEKRETATLKCYPIPRHDTVYWYQQGPGQDPQFLISFYEKMQSDKGSIPDRFSAQQFSDYHSELNMSSLELGDSALYFCASSPDRTNAGELFFGEGSRLTVL.

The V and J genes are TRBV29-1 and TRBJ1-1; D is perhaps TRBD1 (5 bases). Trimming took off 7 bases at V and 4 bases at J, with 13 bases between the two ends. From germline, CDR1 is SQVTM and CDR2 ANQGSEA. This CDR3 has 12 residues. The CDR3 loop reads CSARPTGTEAFF. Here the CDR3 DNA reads TGCAGCGCCCGACCCACAGGCACTGAAGCTTTCTTT.

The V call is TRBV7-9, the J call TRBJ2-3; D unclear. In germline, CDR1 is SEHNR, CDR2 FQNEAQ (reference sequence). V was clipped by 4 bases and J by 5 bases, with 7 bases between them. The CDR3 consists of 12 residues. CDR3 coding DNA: TGTGCCAGCAGCTCGACGGGAGATACGCAGTATTTT. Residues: CASSSTGDTQYF.

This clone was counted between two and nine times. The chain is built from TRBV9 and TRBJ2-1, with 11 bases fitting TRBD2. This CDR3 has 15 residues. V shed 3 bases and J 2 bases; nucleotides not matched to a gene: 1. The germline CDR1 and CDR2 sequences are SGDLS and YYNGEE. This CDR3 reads CASSETSGAYNEQFF. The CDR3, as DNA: TGTGCCAGCAGCGAGACTAGCGGGGCCTACAATGAGCAGTTCTTC.

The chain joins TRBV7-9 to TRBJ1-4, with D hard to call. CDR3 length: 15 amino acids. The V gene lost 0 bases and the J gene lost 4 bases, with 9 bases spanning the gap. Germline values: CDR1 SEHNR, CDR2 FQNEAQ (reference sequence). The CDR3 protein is CASSLAANLNEKLFF. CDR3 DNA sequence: TGTGCCAGCAGCTTAGCCGCGAACCTTAATGAAAAACTGTTTTTT. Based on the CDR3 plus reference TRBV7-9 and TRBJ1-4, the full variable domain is DTGVSQNPRHKITKRGQNVTFRCDPISEHNRLYWYRQTLGQGPEFLTYFQNEAQLEKSRLLSDRFSAERPKGSFSTLEIQRTEQGDSAMYLCASSLAANLNEKLFFGSGTQLSVL.

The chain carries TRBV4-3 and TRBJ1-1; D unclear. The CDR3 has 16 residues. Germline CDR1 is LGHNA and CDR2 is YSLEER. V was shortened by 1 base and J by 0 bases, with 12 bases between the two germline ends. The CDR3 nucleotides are TGCGCCAGCAGCCAAGCGGTAAGACTTATGAACACTGAAGCTTTCTTT. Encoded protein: CASSQAVRLMNTEAFF.

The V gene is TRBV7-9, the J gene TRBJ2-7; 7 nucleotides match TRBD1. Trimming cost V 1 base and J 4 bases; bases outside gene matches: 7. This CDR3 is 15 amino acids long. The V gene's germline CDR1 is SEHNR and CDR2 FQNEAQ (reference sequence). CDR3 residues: CASSLGDRPPYEQYF. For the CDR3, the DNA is TGTGCCAGCAGCTTAGGGGACAGACCCCCGTACGAGCAGTACTTC.

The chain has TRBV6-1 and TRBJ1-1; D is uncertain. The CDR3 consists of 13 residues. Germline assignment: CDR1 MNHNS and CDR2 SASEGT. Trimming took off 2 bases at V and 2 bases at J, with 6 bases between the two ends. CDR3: CASSENTNTEAFF. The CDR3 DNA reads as TGTGCCAGCAGTGAAAACACCAACACTGAAGCTTTCTTT.

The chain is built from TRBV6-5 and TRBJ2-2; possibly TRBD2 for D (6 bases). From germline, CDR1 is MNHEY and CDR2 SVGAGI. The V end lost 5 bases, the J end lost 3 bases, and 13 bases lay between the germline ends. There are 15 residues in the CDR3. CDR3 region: CASSPPGLYTGELFF. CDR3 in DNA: TGTGCCAGCAGTCCGCCGGGACTCTACACCGGGGAGCTGTTTTTT.

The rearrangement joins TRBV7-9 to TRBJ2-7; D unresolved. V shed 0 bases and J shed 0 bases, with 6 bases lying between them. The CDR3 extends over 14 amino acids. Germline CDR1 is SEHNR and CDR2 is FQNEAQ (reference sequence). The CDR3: CASSLAVLSYEQYF. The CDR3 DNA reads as TGTGCCAGCAGCTTAGCTGTTCTCTCCTACGAGCAGTACTTC.

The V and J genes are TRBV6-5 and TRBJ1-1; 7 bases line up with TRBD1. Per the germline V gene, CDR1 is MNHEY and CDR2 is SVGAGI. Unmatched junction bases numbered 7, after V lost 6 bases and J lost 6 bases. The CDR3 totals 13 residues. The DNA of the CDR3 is TGTGCCAGCAGCGGACCCGGGACAGCTGAAGCTTTCTTT. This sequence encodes CASSGPGTAEAFF.

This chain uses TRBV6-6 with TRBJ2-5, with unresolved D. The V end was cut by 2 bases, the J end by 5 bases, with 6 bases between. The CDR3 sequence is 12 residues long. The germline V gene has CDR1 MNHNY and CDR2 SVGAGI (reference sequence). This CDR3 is CASSYKRETQYF. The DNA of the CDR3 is TGTGCCAGCAGTTACAAACGGGAGACCCAGTACTTC.

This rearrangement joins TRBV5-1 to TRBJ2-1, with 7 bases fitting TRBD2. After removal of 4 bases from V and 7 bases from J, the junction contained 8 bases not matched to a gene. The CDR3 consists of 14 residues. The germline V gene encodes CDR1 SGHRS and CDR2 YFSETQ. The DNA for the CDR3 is TGCGCCAGCAGCCTAGTATTGGGGGGGAATGAGCAGTTCTTC. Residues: CASSLVLGGNEQFF.

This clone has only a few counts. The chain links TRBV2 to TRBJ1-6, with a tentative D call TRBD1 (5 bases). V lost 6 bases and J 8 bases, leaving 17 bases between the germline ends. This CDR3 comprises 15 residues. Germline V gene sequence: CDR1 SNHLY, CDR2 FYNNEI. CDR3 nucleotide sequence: TGTGCCAGCAGCTCATCCTTCGGGACTTATTCACCCCTCCACTTT. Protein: CASSSSFGTYSPLHF.